Following are 13 T cell receptor beta chains from one sample sequenced in a study of T cell responses to AZD1222 COVID-19 vaccine. Profiling relied on immunoSEQ multiplex PCR, and the TCRdb table lists in-frame clones only, not all of them. Of roughly 150,000 clones listed, 80% to 95% were seen once; the top ten hold 1.3% to 1.5%. The input for sequencing was peripheral blood, taken on day 0 of AZD1222 vaccination. These receptors were obtained from an adult in good health.

The V call is TRBV4-1, the J call TRBJ2-7; D remains ambiguous. CDR1 and CDR2 from the germline V gene are MGHRA and YSYEKL. Trimming took 0 bases from V and 4 from J, leaving 7 bases between them. The CDR3 is 13 residues long. CDR3 in DNA: TGCGCCAGCAGCCAAGATAGGTTGTACGAGCAGTACTTC. Translation: CASSQDRLYEQYF.

The chain employs TRBV6-1 and TRBJ1-1; D uncertain. Germline CDR1 MNHNS, CDR2 SASEGT. Trimming took 2 bases from V and 9 from J, leaving 13 bases between them. The CDR3 extends over 13 amino acids. The CDR3 sequence: CASSEPPRPKAFF. The CDR3, as DNA: TGTGCCAGCAGTGAACCCCCCCGGCCGAAAGCTTTCTTT.

The chain combines TRBV7-2 with TRBJ1-3; D is unresolved. This CDR3 has 14 amino acids. The germline CDR1 and CDR2 sequences are SGHTA and FQGNSA. Trimming removed 8 bases from V and 0 bases from J, with 11 bases in between. In DNA, the CDR3 is TGTGCCAGCCTTCGGGGAGGCTCTGGAAACACCATATATTTT. Its translation is CASLRGGSGNTIYF. The variable domain in full, with the rest retrieved from reference TRBV7-2 and TRBJ1-3, is GAGVSQSPSNKVTEKGKDVELRCDPISGHTALYWYRQSLGQGLEFLIYFQGNSAPDKSGLPSDRFSAERTGGSVSTLTIQRTQQEDSAVYLCASLRGGSGNTIYFGEGSWLTVV.

There are a few counts of this clone. The rearrangement joins TRBV6-6 to TRBJ2-1; D gene uncertain. CDR1 is MNHNY, CDR2 SVGAGI, per germline (reference sequence). With 4 bases removed from V and 5 bases from J, the gap between germline ends came to 18 bases. There are 16 residues in the CDR3. In nucleotides, the CDR3 is TGTGCCAGCAGTTCGGCCCATGGCGGCACTAACAATGAGCAGTTCTTC. Its translation is CASSSAHGGTNNEQFF.

The chain joins TRBV7-2 to TRBJ2-5; TRBD2 matches 13 bases. V trimming: 6 bases; J trimming: 0 bases; junction bases outside the gene matches: 7. This CDR3 contains 17 residues. CDR1 is SGHTA, CDR2 FQGNSA, per germline. The CDR3 loop is CASRTWTSGRDQETQYF. Here the CDR3 DNA reads TGTGCCAGCAGAACATGGACTAGCGGGAGAGACCAAGAGACCCAGTACTTC. Complete variable domain (other parts from reference TRBV7-2 and TRBJ2-5): GAGVSQSPSNKVTEKGKDVELRCDPISGHTALYWYRQSLGQGLEFLIYFQGNSAPDKSGLPSDRFSAERTGGSVSTLTIQRTQQEDSAVYLCASRTWTSGRDQETQYFGPGTRLLVL.

The rearrangement uses TRBV20-1 and TRBJ2-1, with no clear D. The CDR3 sequence is 11 residues long. The germline CDR1 and CDR2 sequences are DFQATT and SNEGSKA (reference sequence). The V gene lost 6 bases and the J gene lost 8 bases, with 11 bases spanning the gap. Here the CDR3 DNA reads TGCAGTGCCGTCTTGCTAGATGAGCAGTTCTTC. Its protein is CSAVLLDEQFF.

The genes are TRBV3-1 (or the pseudogene TRBV3-2) and TRBJ1-2; 8 bases agree with TRBD1. V trimming: 0 bases; J trimming: 4 bases; junction bases outside the gene matches: 7. The CDR3 sequence is 16 residues long. From germline, CDR1 is LGHDT and CDR2 YNNKEL (reference sequence). The CDR3 is CASSQDPGTGLYGYTF. The CDR3 DNA sequence: TGTGCCAGCAGCCAAGACCCGGGGACAGGACTCTATGGCTACACCTTC.

The chain carries TRBV7-2 and TRBJ1-5; possible D gene TRBD1, 5 bases. Germline V gene lookup returns CDR1 SGHTA and CDR2 FQGNSA. CDR3 length: 13 residues. V was pared by 3 bases and J by 3 bases, with 6 bases between. The CDR3 spells CASSFRANQPQHF. Here the CDR3 DNA reads TGTGCCAGCAGCTTCAGGGCCAATCAGCCCCAGCATTTT. The full variable domain, rest sourced from reference TRBV7-2 and TRBJ1-5, is GAGVSQSPSNKVTEKGKDVELRCDPISGHTALYWYRQSLGQGLEFLIYFQGNSAPDKSGLPSDRFSAERTGGSVSTLTIQRTQQEDSAVYLCASSFRANQPQHFGDGTRLSIL.

The chain has TRBV6-5 and TRBJ2-2; 7 nucleotides agree with TRBD1. The CDR3 has 15 residues. Per germline, CDR1 MNHEY and CDR2 SVGAGI. The V gene end was trimmed by 0 bases and the J gene end by 6 bases; junction bases not matched to a gene: 4. The CDR3 nucleotides are TGTGCCAGCAGTTACTCCCCAGACAGGGCCGGGGAGCTGTTTTTT. The encoded protein is CASSYSPDRAGELFF.

This sequence joins TRBV15 and TRBJ1-5, with TRBD1 identical over 7 bases. This CDR3 comprises 15 residues. After removal of 3 bases from V and 1 base from J, the junction contained 3 bases not matched to a gene. Germline CDR1 is LNHNV and CDR2 is YYDKDF (reference sequence). The DNA for the CDR3 is TGTGCCACCAGCAGCCGGACAGGCAGCAATCAGCCCCAGCATTTT. This gives the protein CATSSRTGSNQPQHF.

The V call is TRBV5-1, the J call TRBJ2-1; 10 nucleotides match TRBD1. This CDR3 contains 17 residues. The trim removed 4 bases at V and 7 bases at J, leaving 14 bases unmatched. Germline V gene lookup returns CDR1 SGHRS and CDR2 YFSETQ. The CDR3 nucleotides read TGCGCCAGCAGCGGGACCCCTCAGGGACAGGGGAGGAATGAGCAGTTCTTC. Translation: CASSGTPQGQGRNEQFF.

This chain joins TRBV4-2 and TRBJ2-7, with D perhaps matching TRBD2 (5 bases). Deletions cut 1 base from V and 5 bases from J, with 6 bases between. CDR1 is LGHNA and CDR2 is YNFKEQ in the germline V gene. The CDR3 has 12 amino acids. CDR3 nucleotides: TGTGCCAGCAGCCAAGGGCGGGACGAGCAGTACTTC. It is translated as CASSQGRDEQYF.

J is TRBJ1-1 and V is TRBV10-3; D gene unclear. V shed 9 bases and J shed 1 base, with 18 bases lying between them. CDR1 and CDR2 from the germline V gene are ENHRY and SYGVKD. The CDR3 is 15 residues long. The CDR3, as DNA: TGTGCCATGGCTGGGCCCCTAGTCCAGAACACTGAAGCTTTCTTT. Translated: CAMAGPLVQNTEAFF.